The sequence of this T cell receptor beta chain was determined in a study of blood T cell repertoires in COVID-19. Clones were read by immunoSEQ multiplex PCR, and TCRdb kept only the in-frame ones, dropping some. The sample lists some 200,000 clones; 85% to 95% were seen once. This clonotype was sampled from a man younger than 45 with COVID-19, enrolled during active disease. The sequencing input was peripheral blood.

CDR3 region: CASSTFETDTQYF. CDR3 nucleotides: TGTGCCAGCAGCACCTTTGAGACAGATACGCAGTATTTT. This chain links TRBV5-4 with TRBJ2-3; D gene unclear. Between the trimmed V and J ends, which lost 4 bases and 3 bases, there was a span of 9 bases. The CDR3 sequence is 13 residues long. Germline CDR1 is SGHNT and CDR2 is YYREEE (reference sequence).